These T cell receptor beta chains were read from a single sample in a study of shared clonotypes between healthy human individuals. Assay: immunoSEQ multiplex PCR; the TCRdb copy retains only in-frame clones and omits some. This sample has 2 million to 2.5 million clones; roughly 91% occur once, and the top ten carry about 1.5%. Input material: naive CD8+ T cells from PBMCs. The receptor source for this set is a man between 18 and 35 years old in good health. Some clones in this sample may be carry-over from other donors' samples. The CDR3 runs from the conserved cysteine through the conserved F or W. Each record gives: J gene, D gene, V gene, clone size, CDR3 DNA, CDR3 protein. The D gene is left open where the match is weak. Clone size, where shown, is once, few, many, or a class for clones that have expanded.

TRBJ2-3	-	TRBV19	-	TGTGCCAGTAGTTCCCGCGCTAGCGTGAGGGGCACAGATACGCAGTATTTT	CASSSRASVRGTDTQYF
TRBJ2-1	-	TRBV29-1	-	TGCAGCGTCGGGCCAGGGGGGTACAATGAGCAGTTCTTC	CSVGPGGYNEQFF
TRBJ2-3	TRBD2	TRBV10-3	-	TGTGCCATCAGCGGGACTAGCGGCAGCACAGATACGCAGTATTTT	CAISGTSGSTDTQYF
TRBJ1-1	TRBD1	TRBV7-9	-	TGTGCCAGCAGCCCCCAGGGGGGTATGGAAGCTTTCTTT	CASSPQGGMEAFF
TRBJ2-2	-	TRBV7-9	-	TGTGCCAGCAGCTTAGGGAGTGGCGGGGAGCTGTTTTTT	CASSLGSGGELFF
TRBJ2-5	-	TRBV14	-	TGTGCCAGCAGCCAAGTTGGCAGGTCCGAAGAGACCCAGTACTTC	CASSQVGRSEETQYF
TRBJ2-1	TRBD2	TRBV27	once	TGTGCCAGCAGTTTCGGACTAGCGGCCCACAATGAGCAGTTCTTC	CASSFGLAAHNEQFF
TRBJ2-1	-	TRBV5-1	-	TGCGCCAGCAGCCCTCGGGCCCCCCTGTCGTTCTACAATGAGCAGTTCTTC	CASSPRAPLSFYNEQFF
TRBJ2-3	TRBD2	TRBV27	-	TGTGCCAGCAGTTTACTGAGCGGGAGCAGGGCAGATACGCAGTATTTT	CASSLLSGSRADTQYF
TRBJ2-7	TRBD1	TRBV5-5	-	TGTGCCAGCAGCAAAAGACCGGGACAGGGGACCTACGAGCAGTACTTC	CASSKRPGQGTYEQYF
TRBJ2-5	-	TRBV19	-	TGTGCCAGTAGTATTCTCGGCGAGGAGACCCAGTACTTC	CASSILGEETQYF
TRBJ2-7	TRBD1	TRBV10-3	-	TGTGCCATCAGGGAAGGGGGCCATATAGGTACCTACGAGCAGTACTTC	CAIREGGHIGTYEQYF
TRBJ2-2	TRBD2	TRBV27	-	TGTGCCAGCAGTCCCTTTTCCCTGGGTCGGGGGGGTGCCACCGGGGAGCTGTTTTTT	CASSPFSLGRGGATGELFF
TRBJ1-2	-	TRBV6-1	-	TGTGCCAGAGGGGGAATTGGCTATGGCTACACCTTC	CARGGIGYGYTF
TRBJ2-7	-	TRBV27	-	TGTGCCAGCAGTTTATCAATGGCGCTTCAGGGAACCACTTCCTACGAGCAGTACTTC	CASSLSMALQGTTSYEQYF
TRBJ2-6	TRBD1	TRBV5-5	-	TGTGCCAGCACCGGAGGCACAGGGGGCGTTAGCTCTGGGGCCAACGTCCTGACTTTC	CASTGGTGGVSSGANVLTF
TRBJ1-4	-	TRBV6-1	-	TGTGCCAGCAGTGAAGCGACAGGCCTTAACCCTAATGAAAAACTGTTTTTT	CASSEATGLNPNEKLFF
TRBJ2-7	-	TRBV5-6	-	TGTGCCAGCAGTGTGGGAGTCTCGGACGAGCAGTACTTC	CASSVGVSDEQYF
TRBJ2-1	TRBD2	TRBV7-9	-	TGTGCCAGCAGCCCTTACGGGACTAGCGGGACGCCTCCCTACAATGAGCAGTTCTTC	CASSPYGTSGTPPYNEQFF
TRBJ1-1	-	TRBV25-1	once	TGTGCCAGCAGTGAATTTGTTTGGCCGGGGAACACTGAAGCTTTCTTT	CASSEFVWPGNTEAFF
TRBJ2-2	TRBD1	TRBV27	-	TGTGCCAGCAGTTACAGGGGCACCGGGGAGCTGTTTTTT	CASSYRGTGELFF
TRBJ1-2	TRBD1	TRBV2	-	TGTGCCAGCAGTGCAGGGGGCGGGTATTATGGCTACACCTTC	CASSAGGGYYGYTF
TRBJ2-5	-	TRBV7-9	-	TGTGCCAGCAGCTTAGGAGTCAGCTGGGAGACCCAGTACTTC	CASSLGVSWETQYF
TRBJ2-2	-	TRBV28	-	TGTGCCAGCAGTTTATCCGAACAACATGGGGAGCTGTTTTTT	CASSLSEQHGELFF
TRBJ2-7	TRBD2	TRBV27	-	TGTGCCAGCAGTTTAATTTCGCCTAGCGGGTTCTCCTACGAGCAGTACTTC	CASSLISPSGFSYEQYF
TRBJ2-7	TRBD1	TRBV5-4	-	TGTGCCAGCAGCTGGACAGGGTCCTACGAGCAGTACTTC	CASSWTGSYEQYF